The present TCR beta chain was sequenced within a study of immune evolution from preneoplasia to lung adenocarcinoma. Findings and caveats of the study: Later-stage lesions appeared to have more T cells, more diversity, less clonality.

Germline assignment: CDR1 SGHRS and CDR2 YFSETQ. The CDR3 has 13 amino acids. The V end was cut by 0 bases, the J end by 7 bases, with 11 bases between. Resections took place in Japan or China from about 2014 to 2018. This clone has only a few counts. The antigen remains undetermined. Sequencing was performed with immunoSEQ multiplex PCR; in TCRdb, only in-frame clones are kept and a portion is missing. Here the sample spans about 5,000 clones, approximately 82% being singletons. The sequenced sample was FFPE lung adenocarcinoma in situ tissue. The genes are TRBV5-1 and TRBJ2-7; D not resolved. This clonotype was obtained from a person aged 65 to 85 with lung adenocarcinoma. The CDR3 nucleotides are TGCGCCAGCAGCTTGGGCCAGCGTGGAGAGCAGTACTTC. It codes for CASSLGQRGEQYF.